The 21 T cell receptor beta chains below come from one sample, sequenced in a study of cytomegalovirus exposure and HLA in healthy donors. The primer mix had 60 Vbeta and 13 Jbeta primers. TCRdb's table, derived via immunoSEQ multiplex PCR, lists solely in-frame clones and lacks some. The table lists around 160,000 clones, 70% to 85% of them singletons, with under 1.5% in the top ten. The sequenced material came from PBMCs. Every receptor here comes from a male donor in good health and CMV-seronegative.

The chain combines TRBV7-3 with TRBJ1-1, with TRBD1 identical over 12 bases. CDR3 length equals 17 residues. Germline CDR1 and CDR2: SGHTA and FQGTGA. Trimming cost V 4 bases and J 5 bases; bases outside gene matches: 11. The CDR3 nucleotides read TGTGCCAGCAGCTCGACCGGGACAGGGGGCCGGAGTACTGAAGCTTTCTTT. Encoded protein: CASSSTGTGGRSTEAFF.

The chain has TRBV7-2 and TRBJ1-4, with 8 bases identical to TRBD1. J gave up 6 bases and V 5 bases, and 5 bases lay outside the gene matches. Germline V lookup: CDR1 SGHTA, CDR2 FQGNSA. This CDR3 comprises 14 residues. The chain's CDR3 is CASSTTGADEKLFF. CDR3 DNA sequence: TGTGCCAGCAGCACGACAGGGGCCGATGAAAAACTGTTTTTT. Based on the CDR3 plus reference TRBV7-2 and TRBJ1-4, the full variable domain is GAGVSQSPSNKVTEKGKDVELRCDPISGHTALYWYRQSLGQGLEFLIYFQGNSAPDKSGLPSDRFSAERTGGSVSTLTIQRTQQEDSAVYLCASSTTGADEKLFFGSGTQLSVL.

This clone has more than one count but fewer than ten. The chain couples TRBV28 to TRBJ2-2, with D perhaps matching TRBD2 (6 bases). Trimming took off 6 bases at V and 2 bases at J, with 10 bases between the two ends. Germline V gene lookup returns CDR1 MDHEN and CDR2 SYDVKM. The CDR3 runs to 14 residues. The CDR3 is CASSYSGNTGELFF. The CDR3, as DNA: TGTGCCAGCAGCTATAGCGGAAACACCGGGGAGCTGTTTTTT.

This clone was observed once. As DNA, the CDR3 is TGCGCCAGCAGCTTGGCAGGGATAGCTGAAGCTTTCTTT. Translation: CASSLAGIAEAFF. This chain connects TRBV5-1 to TRBJ1-1; possibly TRBD1 for D (5 bases). The CDR3 has 13 amino acids. V was trimmed by 0 bases and J by 6 bases, leaving 9 bases between them. Germline CDR1 SGHRS, CDR2 YFSETQ.

The chain employs TRBV28 and TRBJ1-5; 9 bases align to TRBD1. CDR3 length: 14 residues. J was trimmed by 5 bases and V by 6 bases; bases with no gene match: 5. Germline-derived CDR1 and CDR2 are MDHEN and SYDVKM. In DNA form, the CDR3 reads TGTGCCAGCAGACCCGGGACAGGGTATCAGCCCCAGCATTTT. This encodes CASRPGTGYQPQHF.

V gene TRBV6-6 combines with J gene TRBJ2-1, with 11 positions matching TRBD2. Per the germline V gene, CDR1 is MNHNY and CDR2 is SVGAGI (reference sequence). CDR3 length: 15 residues. V was pared by 6 bases and J by 7 bases, with 8 bases of the junction left unmatched. CDR3 nucleotide sequence: TGTGCCAGCAGCCGGTACCTAGCGGGGGGAAATGAGCAGTTCTTC. Protein: CASSRYLAGGNEQFF.

This clone was picked up a small number of times. V and J are TRBV7-9 and TRBJ2-7; maybe TRBD1 (5 bases). The CDR3 covers 13 residues. CDR1 is SEHNR, CDR2 FQNEAQ, per germline (reference sequence). V lost 5 bases to trimming and J lost 3 bases, with 11 bases between them. Here the CDR3 DNA reads TGTGCCAGCAGCCACGGACACTTCTACGAGCAGTACTTC. This encodes CASSHGHFYEQYF.

The count of this clone is one. The genes are TRBV7-2 and TRBJ2-3, with D perhaps TRBD1 (6 bases). There are 14 residues in the CDR3. Germline CDR1 SGHTA, CDR2 FQGNSA. Trimming shortened V by 0 bases and J by 2 bases, and 6 bases separated the two germline ends. CDR3 coding DNA: TGTGCCAGCAGCTTAGCGGGGGCCACAGATACGCAGTATTTT. Amino acids: CASSLAGATDTQYF.

The DNA of the CDR3 is TGTGCCAGCAGTTCGCCGGGACAGGGCTACGAGCAGTACTTC. Residues: CASSSPGQGYEQYF. The chain links TRBV6-5 to TRBJ2-7; TRBD1 matches 9 bases. Germline assignment: CDR1 MNHEY and CDR2 SVGAGI. This CDR3 is built from 14 residues. J was trimmed by 3 bases and V by 4 bases; bases with no gene match: 4.

This clone is a singleton in its sample. V gene TRBV7-3 combines with J gene TRBJ2-7; D uncertain. Germline CDR1 reads SGHTA; CDR2 reads FQGTGA. V dropped 5 bases and J dropped 6 bases, with 17 bases sitting between them. The CDR3 runs 14 residues. The CDR3 region has the DNA TGTGCCAGCAGCCCTCAGGCCGTAGGTACCGAGCAGTACTTC. Its protein is CASSPQAVGTEQYF.

The V and J genes are TRBV25-1 and TRBJ1-1; TRBD1 agrees at 7 bases. V dropped 5 bases and J dropped 10; count of bases not matched to a gene: 7. This CDR3 comprises 12 residues. Looked up from germline, CDR1 is MGHDK and CDR2 is SYGVNS. CDR3 residues: CASSSRTGRAFF. CDR3 nucleotide sequence: TGTGCCAGCAGTTCGCGGACAGGAAGAGCTTTCTTT.

This chain joins TRBV6-5 and TRBJ1-2, with D perhaps matching TRBD1 (6 bases). Looked up from germline, CDR1 is MNHEY and CDR2 is SVGAGI. The CDR3 has 13 amino acids. V lost 6 bases and J 7 bases, leaving 15 bases between the germline ends. CDR3: CASSKTGSAGYTF. DNA for the CDR3: TGTGCCAGCAGCAAAACAGGGTCGGCTGGCTACACCTTC.

The gene calls are TRBV6-5 and TRBJ1-5; D perhaps matches TRBD1 (6 bases). There are 15 residues in the CDR3. Trimming removed 5 bases from V and 1 base from J, with 12 bases in between. Germline CDR1 MNHEY, CDR2 SVGAGI. The CDR3 spells CASSGGQNSNQPQHF. In DNA, the CDR3 is TGTGCCAGCAGTGGTGGACAGAACAGCAATCAGCCCCAGCATTTT.

This chain connects TRBV27 to TRBJ2-1; D is possibly TRBD1 (6 bases). This CDR3 is 14 amino acids long. Trimming took off 5 bases at V and 10 bases at J, with 18 bases between the two ends. Germline CDR1 and CDR2: MNHEY and SMNVEV (reference sequence). The CDR3: CASSTEYRDYEQFF. CDR3 nucleotide sequence: TGTGCCAGCAGTACCGAATACAGGGATTACGAGCAGTTCTTC.

The J gene is TRBJ2-3, the V gene TRBV10-3, with 7 bases matching TRBD2. Germline CDR1 is ENHRY and CDR2 is SYGVKD. This CDR3 contains 17 residues. V dropped 2 bases and J dropped 2; count of bases not matched to a gene: 10. The CDR3 reads CAISEEVSLAPTDTQYF. CDR3 coding DNA: TGTGCCATCAGTGAGGAGGTTTCACTAGCGCCCACAGATACGCAGTATTTT.

This chain links TRBV7-9 with TRBJ1-1; 7 bases agree with TRBD1. The CDR3 extends over 11 amino acids. Germline assignment: CDR1 SEHNR and CDR2 FQNEAQ (reference sequence). V lost 6 bases and J lost 7; bases outside the gene matches: 2. CDR3 residues: CASRRQGEAFF. CDR3 in DNA: TGTGCCAGCAGAAGACAGGGTGAAGCTTTCTTT.

V and J are TRBV6-5 and TRBJ1-6; D gene uncertain. The CDR3 sequence is 15 residues long. Per germline, CDR1 MNHEY and CDR2 SVGAGI. V was shortened by 7 bases and J by 0 bases, with 10 bases between the two germline ends. CDR3 loop: CASKGGSSYNSPLHF. CDR3 DNA sequence: TGTGCCAGCAAAGGAGGGAGCTCCTATAATTCACCCCTCCACTTT.

This clone was recorded a few times. One end of the junction fails to match germline, which may point to a read error. The V call is TRBV7-7, the J call TRBJ2-3, with D possibly being TRBD1 or TRBD2 (6 bases each). This CDR3 is 15 amino acids long. CDR1 is SSHAT and CDR2 is FNYEAQ in the germline V gene (reference sequence). CDR3 protein: CASSLGGTPTDTQYF. The CDR3 DNA reads as TGTGCTAGCAGCTTAGGGGGGACTCCCACAGATACGCAGTATTTT.

The chain employs TRBV5-1 and TRBJ1-2; weak D call: TRBD1 (6 bases). V lost 3 bases and J 10 bases, leaving 13 bases between the germline ends. There are 12 residues in the CDR3. Germline lookup yields CDR1 SGHRS and CDR2 YFSETQ. The CDR3 bases are TGCGCCAGCAGCTCAACACAGGGAGTCTACACCTTC. It codes for CASSSTQGVYTF.

CDR3 loop: CSVMTATGLRNTIYF. The CDR3 DNA follows: TGCAGCGTTATGACAGCGACGGGACTAAGAAACACCATATATTTT. V is TRBV29-1 and J is TRBJ1-3, with D perhaps matching TRBD1 (5 bases). This CDR3 is built from 15 residues. Trimming pared 5 bases from V and 5 bases from J, leaving 19 bases between. The germline CDR1 and CDR2 sequences are SQVTM and ANQGSEA.

Of note for this clone: An end of the junction differs from the germline gene, which may be a read error. The chain combines TRBV2 with TRBJ2-5, with 8 bases matching TRBD1. The better agreement between TRBJ2-7 and the DNA end casts doubt on the J call. This CDR3 contains 14 residues. Germline CDR1 SNHLY, CDR2 FYNNEI. CDR3 region: CASREGTGTYEQYF. The CDR3 DNA reads TGTGCCAGCCGTGAAGGGACAGGAACGTACGAGCAGTACTTC.